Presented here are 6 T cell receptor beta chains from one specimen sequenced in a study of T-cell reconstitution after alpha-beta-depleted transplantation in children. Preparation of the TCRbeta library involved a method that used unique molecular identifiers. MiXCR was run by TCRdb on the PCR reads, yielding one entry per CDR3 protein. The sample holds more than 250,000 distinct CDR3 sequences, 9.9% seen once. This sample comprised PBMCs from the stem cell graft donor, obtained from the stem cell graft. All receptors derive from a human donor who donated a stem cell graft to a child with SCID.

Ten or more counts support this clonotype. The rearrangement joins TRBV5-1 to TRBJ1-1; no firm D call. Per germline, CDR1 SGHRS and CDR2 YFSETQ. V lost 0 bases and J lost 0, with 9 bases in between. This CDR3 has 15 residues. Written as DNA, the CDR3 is TGCGCCAGCAGCTTGGTGCCAAACCTGAACACTGAAGCTTTCTTT. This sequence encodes CASSLVPNLNTEAFF. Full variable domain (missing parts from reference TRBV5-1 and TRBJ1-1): KAGVTQTPRYLIKTRGQQVTLSCSPISGHRSVSWYQQTPGQGLQFLFEYFSETQRNKGNFPGRFSGRQFSNSRSEMNVSTLELGDSALYLCASSLVPNLNTEAFFGQGTRLTVV.

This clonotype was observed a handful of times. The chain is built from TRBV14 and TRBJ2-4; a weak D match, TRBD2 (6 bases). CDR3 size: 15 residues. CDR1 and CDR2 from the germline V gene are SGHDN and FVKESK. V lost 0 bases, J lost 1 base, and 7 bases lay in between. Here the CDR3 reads CASSQDAGAKNIQYF. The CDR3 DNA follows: TGTGCCAGCAGCCAAGACGCGGGGGCCAAAAACATTCAGTACTTC.

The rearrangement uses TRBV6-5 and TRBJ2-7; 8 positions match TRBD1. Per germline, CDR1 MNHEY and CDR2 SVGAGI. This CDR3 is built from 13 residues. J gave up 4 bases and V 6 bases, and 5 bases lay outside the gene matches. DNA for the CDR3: TGTGCCAGCAGATCGACAGGGGTGTACGAGCAGTACTTC. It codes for CASRSTGVYEQYF.

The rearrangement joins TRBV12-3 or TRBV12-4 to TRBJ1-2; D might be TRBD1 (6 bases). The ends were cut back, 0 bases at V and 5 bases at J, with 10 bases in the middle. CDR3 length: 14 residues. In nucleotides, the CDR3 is TGTGCCAGCAGTTTAGCCGGGACATCGTATGGCTACACCTTC. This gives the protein CASSLAGTSYGYTF.

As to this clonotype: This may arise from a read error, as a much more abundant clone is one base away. CDR3 in amino acids: CASSSSLDTQYF. The DNA of the CDR3 is TGTGCCAGCAGTTCTAGTCTTGATACGCAGTATTTT. The V and J genes are TRBV12-3 or TRBV12-4 and TRBJ2-3; D not resolved. The V and J ends lost 4 bases and 6 bases respectively, with 8 bases between them. CDR3 length: 12 residues.

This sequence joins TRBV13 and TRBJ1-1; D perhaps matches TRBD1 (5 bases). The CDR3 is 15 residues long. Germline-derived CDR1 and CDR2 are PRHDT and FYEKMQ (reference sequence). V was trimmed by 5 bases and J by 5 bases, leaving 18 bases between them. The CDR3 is CASSAPTAIRTEAFF. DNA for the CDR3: TGTGCCAGCAGCGCCCCGACAGCTATCCGGACTGAAGCTTTCTTT.